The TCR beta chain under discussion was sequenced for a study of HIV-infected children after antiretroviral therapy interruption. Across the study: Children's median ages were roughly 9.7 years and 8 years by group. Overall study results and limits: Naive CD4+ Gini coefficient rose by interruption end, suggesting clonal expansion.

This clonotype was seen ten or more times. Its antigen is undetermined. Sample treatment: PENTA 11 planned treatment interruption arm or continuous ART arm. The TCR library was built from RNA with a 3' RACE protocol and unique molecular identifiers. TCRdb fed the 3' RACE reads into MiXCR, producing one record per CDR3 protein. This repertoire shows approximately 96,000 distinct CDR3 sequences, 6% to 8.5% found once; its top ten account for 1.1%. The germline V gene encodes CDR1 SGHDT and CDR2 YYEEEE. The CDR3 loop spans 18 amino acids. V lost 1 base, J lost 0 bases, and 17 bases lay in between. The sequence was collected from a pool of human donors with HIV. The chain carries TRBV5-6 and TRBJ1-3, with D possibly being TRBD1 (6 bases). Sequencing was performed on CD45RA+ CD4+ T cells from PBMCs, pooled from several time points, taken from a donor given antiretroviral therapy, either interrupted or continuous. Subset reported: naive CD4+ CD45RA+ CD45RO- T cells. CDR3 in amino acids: CASSLFVPDSNSGNTIYF. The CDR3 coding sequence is TGTGCCAGCAGCTTGTTCGTCCCGGACAGCAACTCTGGAAACACCATATATTTT.